These 15 T cell receptor beta chains originate from one sample sequenced in a study of blood T cell repertoires in COVID-19. Measured with immunoSEQ multiplex PCR; TCRdb has only the in-frame clones, and not every one. Of some 300,000 clones in the sample, approximately 89% are singletons; the top ten hold approximately 9.4%. What was sequenced was PBMCs or T cells enriched from blood (not recorded which). The receptors were sampled from a woman aged 40 to 50 who had recovered from COVID-19.

The CDR3, as DNA: TGTGCCAGCACCCAGGGTCTAGCGGGAGGGTCCTTTTCCTACAATGAGCAGTTCTTC. Its protein is CASTQGLAGGSFSYNEQFF. The chain is built from TRBV3-1 (or the pseudogene TRBV3-2) and TRBJ2-1; 12 positions match TRBD2. This CDR3 comprises 19 residues. The V and J ends lost 7 bases and 1 base, in that order; junction bases with no gene match: 14. CDR1 and CDR2 from the germline V gene are LGHDT and YNNKEL (reference sequence).

The rearrangement uses TRBV7-2 and TRBJ2-1; unclear D gene. The CDR3 covers 16 residues. The V gene lost 1 base and the J gene lost 5 bases, with 15 bases spanning the gap. Germline V gene sequence: CDR1 SGHTA, CDR2 FQGNSA. The CDR3 is CASSLVGSQPHNEQFF. The DNA for the CDR3 is TGTGCCAGCAGCTTAGTGGGTAGCCAACCGCACAATGAGCAGTTCTTC.

This clone was observed once. V is TRBV7-2 and J is TRBJ1-1; the D is unclear. The CDR3 has 12 residues. The germline V and J ends were trimmed by 3 bases and 10 bases, with 12 bases remaining between them. Germline CDR1 is SGHTA and CDR2 is FQGNSA. The CDR3 nucleotides read TGTGCCAGCAGCTTTGGAGGGTCTGGAGCTTTCTTT. Translated: CASSFGGSGAFF.

The chain is built from TRBV6-5 and TRBJ1-2; 10 bases agree with TRBD1. The V segment lost 0 bases and the J segment 8 bases; nucleotides outside the gene matches: 6. CDR1 and CDR2 from the germline V gene are MNHEY and SVGAGI. CDR3 size: 15 residues. As DNA, the CDR3 is TGTGCCAGCAGTTACTCAGGGACAGGGGTCGGGGGCTACACCTTC. The encoded protein is CASSYSGTGVGGYTF.

The rearrangement links TRBV13 to TRBJ2-1; D is ambiguous. The germline V and J ends were trimmed by 5 bases and 9 bases, with 11 bases remaining between them. CDR1 is PRHDT and CDR2 is FYEKMQ in the germline V gene (reference sequence). The CDR3 loop spans 12 amino acids. This chain's CDR3 is CASSPRHGEQFF. The CDR3 region has the DNA TGTGCCAGCAGCCCCCGACACGGTGAGCAGTTCTTC.

The chain joins TRBV27 to TRBJ1-6; D is perhaps TRBD1 (5 bases). Trimming stripped 2 bases from V and 0 bases from J, with 8 bases between. This CDR3 comprises 16 residues. Germline V gives CDR1 MNHEY, CDR2 SMNVEV (reference sequence). DNA of the CDR3: TGTGCCAGCAGTTTACAGGGTAGCTCCTATAATTCACCCCTCCACTTT. It translates to CASSLQGSSYNSPLHF.

This clone occurred once. The chain employs TRBV4-3 and TRBJ2-5; D not resolved. CDR3 length equals 11 residues. Germline CDR1 is LGHNA and CDR2 is YSLEER. The V gene lost 2 bases and the J gene lost 10 bases, with 8 bases spanning the gap. The CDR3 DNA sequence: TGCGCCAGCAGCCAACCGCAGGTCCAGTACTTC. Translating gives CASSQPQVQYF.

The rearrangement links TRBV18 to TRBJ1-2; the match to TRBD1 covers 8 bases. V dropped 3 bases and J dropped 2; count of bases not matched to a gene: 5. Germline assignment: CDR1 KGHSH and CDR2 LQKENI. This CDR3 has 15 residues. The CDR3 sequence is CASSPGQGPNYGYTF. Here the CDR3 DNA reads TGTGCCAGCTCACCCGGACAGGGCCCGAACTATGGCTACACCTTC.

The gene calls are TRBV4-2 and TRBJ1-2; D remains ambiguous. Germline V gene data show CDR1 as LGHNA and CDR2 as YNFKEQ. The CDR3 loop spans 14 amino acids. The V end lost 1 base, the J end lost 0 bases, and 6 bases lay between the germline ends. The chain's CDR3 is CASSQGPANYGYTF. The CDR3 bases are TGTGCCAGCAGCCAAGGGCCAGCTAACTATGGCTACACCTTC.

V usage is TRBV10-3 and J usage is TRBJ1-4; no reliable D call. The CDR3 consists of 12 residues. Germline CDR1 is ENHRY and CDR2 is SYGVKD. The V gene lost 2 bases and the J gene lost 8 bases, with 6 bases spanning the gap. The CDR3 here is CAISEGQEKLFF. In DNA form, the CDR3 reads TGTGCCATCAGTGAGGGGCAGGAAAAACTGTTTTTT.

The gene calls are TRBV5-1 and TRBJ2-7; TRBD1 aligns across 8 bases. Trimming cost V 6 bases and J 2 bases; bases outside gene matches: 7. The CDR3 loop spans 14 amino acids. Per germline, CDR1 SGHRS and CDR2 YFSETQ. The CDR3 sequence is CASTWTGIPYEQYF. The CDR3 nucleotides read TGCGCCAGCACCTGGACAGGGATCCCCTACGAGCAGTACTTC.

The J gene is TRBJ2-1, the V gene TRBV6-2 or TRBV6-3, with 11 bases fitting TRBD2. The CDR3 runs to 18 residues. CDR1 and CDR2 from the germline V gene are MNHEY and SVGEGT. Trimming at V came to 2 bases and at J to 4 bases, leaving 10 bases not matched to a gene. The CDR3 loop reads CASSYHLGLAGPYNEQFF. CDR3 DNA sequence: TGTGCCAGCAGTTACCACCTTGGACTAGCGGGCCCTTACAATGAGCAGTTCTTC.

The chain joins TRBV28 to TRBJ2-7, with TRBD1 identical over 10 bases. CDR1 MDHEN and CDR2 SYDVKM come from the germline V gene. CDR3 size: 15 residues. The DNA for the CDR3 is TGTGCTACCCAGGGGGGACAGGGGAGCACCTACGAGCAGTACTTC. Translation gives CATQGGQGSTYEQYF.

The chain is built from TRBV28 and TRBJ1-3; weak D call: TRBD1 (5 bases). V was shortened by 6 bases and J by 0 bases, with 12 bases between the two germline ends. Looked up from germline, CDR1 is MDHEN and CDR2 is SYDVKM. This CDR3 comprises 15 residues. CDR3 residues: CASSSTASSGNTIYF. The CDR3 DNA is TGTGCCAGCAGCTCGACAGCGAGCTCTGGAAACACCATATATTTT. Full variable domain (outside the CDR3, taken from reference TRBV28 and TRBJ1-3): DVKVTQSSRYLVKRTGEKVFLECVQDMDHENMFWYRQDPGLGLRLIYFSYDVKMKEKGDIPEGYSVSREKKERFSLILESASTNQTSMYLCASSSTASSGNTIYFGEGSWLTVV.

V is TRBV30 and J is TRBJ2-3, with 8 nucleotides matching TRBD1. The V and J ends lost 2 bases and 4 bases, in that order; junction bases with no gene match: 5. CDR3 length equals 14 residues. CDR1 GTSNPN and CDR2 SVGIG come from the germline V gene (reference sequence). CDR3 sequence: CAWSMGTGADTQYF. Written as DNA, the CDR3 is TGTGCCTGGAGTATGGGGACAGGAGCAGATACGCAGTATTTT.